One sample yielded the 3 T cell receptor beta chains listed below, sequenced in a study of T cells after yellow fever vaccination. MiXCR, run by TCRdb on the 5' RACE reads, gives a single entry per CDR3 protein. The data contain 250,000 to 300,000 distinct CDR3 sequences, around 10% of them seen just once; the ten biggest clones take up 3% to 3.5%. The sample was CD4+ T cells sorted from PBMCs, taken 5 days after the yellow fever booster vaccination. The receptors were sampled from a man between 18 and 35 years old who received the YFV17D yellow fever vaccine.

The V gene is TRBV4-3, the J gene TRBJ1-2; weak D call: TRBD1 (5 bases). The CDR3 totals 12 residues. Germline-derived CDR1 and CDR2 are LGHNA and YSLEER. The V end was cut by 3 bases, the J end by 6 bases, with 8 bases between. The CDR3 bases are TGCGCCAGCAGCCATCGAGGGGATGGCTACACCTTC. Residues: CASSHRGDGYTF.

This clonotype was observed a handful of times. This chain links TRBV7-9 with TRBJ2-7; D might be TRBD1 (5 bases). Germline loops: CDR1 SEHNR, CDR2 FQNEAQ (reference sequence). The CDR3 extends over 15 amino acids. V was pared by 5 bases and J by 4 bases, with 18 bases between. The CDR3 bases are TGTGCCAGCAGCATCGACAGCCCTCTTCAATACGAGCAGTACTTC. It translates to CASSIDSPLQYEQYF.

This clonotype was seen more than once but under ten times. J is TRBJ1-1 and V is TRBV27; 9 nucleotides line up with TRBD1. CDR1 MNHEY and CDR2 SMNVEV come from the germline V gene (reference sequence). This CDR3 contains 16 residues. The trim removed 6 bases at V and 1 base at J, leaving 9 bases unmatched. CDR3 DNA: TGTGCCAGCAGCCCCCTCGGGACAGGGCGGAACACTGAAGCTTTCTTT. It codes for CASSPLGTGRNTEAFF.